The sequence of this T cell receptor beta chain was determined in a study of T cell responses to AZD1222 COVID-19 vaccine. With 2 bases removed from V and 4 bases from J, the gap between germline ends came to 11 bases. The CDR3 spans 13 residues. In germline, CDR1 is GTSNPN, CDR2 SVGIG (reference sequence). Assay: immunoSEQ multiplex PCR; the TCRdb copy retains only in-frame clones and omits some. The data contain about 180,000 clones, 75% to 90% of them singletons. The sequencing here drew on peripheral blood, taken on day 0 of AZD1222 vaccination. The genes are TRBV30 and TRBJ1-1, with D uncertain. This sequence originates from an adult in good health. CDR3 in amino acids: CAWSQSGVTEAFF. Here the CDR3 DNA reads TGTGCCTGGAGTCAGTCCGGGGTCACTGAAGCTTTCTTT.